The clone carrying this T cell receptor (beta chain) was observed a handful of times. The target antigen is unknown. The sample is drawn from a study of T cells in Graves' hyperthyroidism and ophthalmopathy. It was RNA transcripts that yielded the amplified TCR beta CDR3 regions. A set of HTBI primers served as the primers for a first-round RT-PCR of the TCR CDR3. MiXCR, applied by TCRdb to the multiplex PCR reads, yields one record per CDR3 protein. Altogether about 840,000 distinct CDR3 sequences are present, roughly 40% being singletons, with the ten largest covering about 8.9%. Study-wide points: With a median lead of roughly 6.8 months before onset, the model predicted ophthalmopathy.

The CDR3 has 15 amino acids. Trimming cost V 1 base and J 2 bases, with 12 bases left between them. Germline lookup yields CDR1 DFQATT and CDR2 SNEGSKA (reference sequence). The source of this sequence is a man younger than 35 with Graves' hyperthyroidism. Sequenced input: blood. The chain joins TRBV20-1 to TRBJ1-5; D gene uncertain. Written as DNA, the CDR3 is TGCAGTGCTAGAGTTTCCGGGGTGGGCAATCAGCCCCAGCATTTT. It yields the protein CSARVSGVGNQPQHF.